These 32 T cell receptor beta chains came from one sample sequenced in a study of shared clonotypes between healthy human individuals. CD45RO-negative cells were positively selected for CCR7, leaving out terminally differentiated effector memory CD45RA+ cells. TCRdb's table, derived via immunoSEQ multiplex PCR, lists solely in-frame clones and lacks some. This table has roughly 550,000 clones, nearly 97% appearing once. Sequencing used naive CD8+ T cells sorted from blood. These receptors were obtained from a woman younger than 45 in good health.

The CDR3 region has the DNA TGCAGCGTTGATAAAGGGACAGGGAGGGTCGGGGAGCTGTTTTTT. Its protein is CSVDKGTGRVGELFF. The chain uses TRBV29-1 and TRBJ2-2; TRBD1 aligns across 9 bases. The germline gives CDR1 SQVTM, CDR2 ANQGSEA. V lost 3 bases and J lost 7; bases outside the gene matches: 9. The CDR3 has 15 amino acids.

This clone was seen a few times. This sample also contains other DNA sequences that code for the same CDR3. J is TRBJ1-1 and V is TRBV4-1; 8 bases match TRBD1. CDR1 and CDR2 (germline): MGHRA, YSYEKL. The CDR3 runs to 16 residues. J was trimmed by 2 bases and V by 4 bases; bases with no gene match: 9. CDR3 sequence reads: CASSLSGGGGNTEAFF. As DNA, the CDR3 is TGCGCCAGCAGCCTTTCAGGGGGCGGGGGTAACACTGAAGCTTTCTTT.

The gene calls are TRBV19 and TRBJ2-7, with D possibly being TRBD2 (5 bases). V gave up 5 bases and J gave up 3 bases, with 11 bases separating them. The CDR3 has 13 residues. CDR1 and CDR2 from the germline V gene are LNHDA and SQIVND (reference sequence). The CDR3 DNA sequence: TGTGCCAGTAGTGCCGGACGGGACTACGAGCAGTACTTC. Its protein product is CASSAGRDYEQYF.

The CDR3 loop is CASSDSAGDKNNEQFF. CDR3 DNA sequence: TGTGCCAGCAGTGACTCCGCGGGAGACAAGAACAATGAGCAGTTCTTC. The chain carries TRBV6-4 and TRBJ2-1; the match to TRBD2 covers 7 bases. The CDR3 has 16 amino acids. The V gene end was trimmed by 0 bases and the J gene end by 5 bases; junction bases not matched to a gene: 7. Germline V gene sequence: CDR1 MRHNA, CDR2 SNTAGT.

This chain uses TRBV5-4 with TRBJ2-7; 8 bases agree with TRBD1. The CDR3 contains 13 residues. V was clipped by 6 bases and J by 6 bases; unmatched bases: 8. Germline V gives CDR1 SGHNT, CDR2 YYREEE (reference sequence). The CDR3 spells CASIQDRDGEQYF. In DNA form, the CDR3 reads TGTGCCAGCATCCAGGACAGGGATGGCGAGCAGTACTTC.

The chain recombines TRBV5-6 with TRBJ1-1; possible D gene TRBD1, 6 bases. CDR1 SGHDT and CDR2 YYEEEE come from the germline V gene. The CDR3 is made up of 18 amino acids. The ends were cut back, 0 bases at V and 1 base at J, with 19 bases in the middle. This chain's CDR3 is CASSLAGRGESWNTEAFF. The CDR3 DNA is TGTGCCAGCAGCTTGGCCGGCAGGGGCGAGTCTTGGAACACTGAAGCTTTCTTT. The full variable domain, completed using reference TRBV5-6 and TRBJ1-1, is DAGVTQSPTHLIKTRGQQVTLRCSPKSGHDTVSWYQQALGQGPQFIFQYYEEEERQRGNFPDRFSGHQFPNYSSELNVNALLLGDSALYLCASSLAGRGESWNTEAFFGQGTRLTVV.

The chain couples TRBV2 to TRBJ2-7; no reliable D call. With 8 bases removed from V and 3 bases from J, the gap between germline ends came to 11 bases. CDR1 SNHLY and CDR2 FYNNEI come from the germline V gene. The CDR3 covers 12 residues. DNA of the CDR3: TGTGCCAGCCTCGGAGTGGACTACGAGCAGTACTTC. Translation: CASLGVDYEQYF.

The chain joins TRBV28 to TRBJ2-7; unclear D gene. V was clipped by 5 bases and J by 0 bases, with 11 bases between them. CDR3 length: 14 amino acids. Germline CDR1 MDHEN, CDR2 SYDVKM. The CDR3 DNA sequence: TGTGCCAGCAGTCGCGAGTTGTACTCCTACGAGCAGTACTTC. It specifies CASSRELYSYEQYF.

To note about this clone: This is likely a read error, given that the CDR3 carries no conserved phenylalanine or tryptophan at its end. Because the CDR3's place on the DNA is in doubt, the DNA is left out and the CDR3 is given as listed by TCRdb. The chain links TRBV18 to TRBJ2-7. The CDR3 is 9 residues long, counting both termini. CDR1 and CDR2 from the germline V gene are KGHSH and LQKENI. CDR3 in amino acids: CASSRRGPP.

The V and J genes are TRBV18 and TRBJ2-2; D uncertain. Trimming shortened V by 1 base and J by 8 bases, and 5 bases separated the two germline ends. The CDR3 has 12 amino acids. Per the germline V gene, CDR1 is KGHSH and CDR2 is LQKENI. CDR3 protein: CASSPQGGELFF. The CDR3 DNA sequence: TGTGCCAGCTCACCACAGGGAGGGGAGCTGTTTTTT. The complete variable domain, with remaining parts taken from reference TRBV18 and TRBJ2-2, reads NAGVMQNPRHLVRRRGQEARLRCSPMKGHSHVYWYRQLPEEGLKFMVYLQKENIIDESGMPKERFSAEFPKEGPSILRIQQVVRGDSAAYFCASSPQGGELFFGEGSRLTVL.

This CDR3 is CASSLVSDASAFF. As DNA, the CDR3 is TGCGCCAGCAGCTTGGTGTCGGACGCGAGCGCTTTCTTT. The rearrangement joins TRBV5-1 to TRBJ1-1, with D uncertain. This CDR3 spans 13 amino acids. The V and J ends lost 0 bases and 11 bases respectively, with 14 bases between them. Per the germline V gene, CDR1 is SGHRS and CDR2 is YFSETQ.

This clone was detected only once. This chain uses TRBV28 with TRBJ2-5; 10 bases agree with TRBD2. The J call may not be correct, given that the DNA end is closer to TRBJ2-7. Per germline, CDR1 MDHEN and CDR2 SYDVKM. The CDR3 has 15 amino acids. CDR3 nucleotide sequence: TGTGCCAGCACCCTCGGGCTAGCGGGAGTAAACGAGCAGTACTTC. As protein: CASTLGLAGVNEQYF.

In the case of this clone: The identical CDR3 is also encoded by other nucleotide sequences in the sample. The chain is built from TRBV29-1 and TRBJ2-1, with D hard to call. CDR1 and CDR2 (germline): SQVTM, ANQGSEA. Trimming cost V 4 bases and J 4 bases, with 8 bases left between them. The CDR3 runs to 12 residues. The CDR3 reads CSVVGNYNEQFF. CDR3 bases: TGCAGCGTTGTGGGCAATTACAATGAGCAGTTCTTC.

This chain joins TRBV6-5 and TRBJ1-1, with 12 bases lining up with TRBD1. This CDR3 is 16 amino acids long. Trimming took 2 bases from V and 5 from J; bases not matched to a gene: 6. Germline values: CDR1 MNHEY, CDR2 SVGAGI. The DNA of the CDR3 is TGTGCCAGCAGTTACCGGGACAGGGGGCTCGGGACTGAAGCTTTCTTT. Translating gives CASSYRDRGLGTEAFF.

This clone was counted once. The chain carries TRBV18 and TRBJ1-2; a weak D match, TRBD1 (5 bases). CDR1 is KGHSH, CDR2 LQKENI, per germline. The CDR3 is 15 residues long. Trimming pared 2 bases from V and 2 bases from J, leaving 12 bases between. The CDR3 loop reads CASSPEGPVNYGYTF. As DNA, the CDR3 is TGTGCCAGCTCACCAGAGGGGCCCGTAAACTATGGCTACACCTTC.

The gene calls are TRBV5-4 and TRBJ1-1; unclear D gene. V was trimmed by 4 bases and J by 5 bases, leaving 9 bases between them. Germline V gives CDR1 SGHNT, CDR2 YYREEE (reference sequence). The CDR3 has 12 residues. The CDR3 coding sequence is TGTGCCAGCAGCCAGGAAGGGACTGAAGCTTTCTTT. Translated: CASSQEGTEAFF.

This clone was recorded once. The same CDR3 arises from other DNA sequences in this sample as well. This chain joins TRBV28 and TRBJ2-1; possible D gene TRBD1, 6 bases. Germline loops: CDR1 MDHEN, CDR2 SYDVKM. V lost 6 bases, J lost 9 bases, and 6 bases lay in between. The CDR3 has 10 residues. CDR3 DNA: TGTGCCAGCAGCAGGGGTGAGCAGTTCTTC. Amino acid sequence: CASSRGEQFF.

V is TRBV11-2 and J is TRBJ1-6; D not resolved. The CDR3 loop spans 15 amino acids. The germline gives CDR1 SGHAT, CDR2 FQNNGV. Trimming left V 1 base short and J 3 bases short, with 7 bases between. The CDR3 protein is CASSLVGLYNSPLHF. In DNA form, the CDR3 reads TGTGCCAGCAGCTTAGTCGGGCTCTATAATTCACCCCTCCACTTT.

The rearrangement uses TRBV10-1 and TRBJ1-3; D is unresolved. Trimming removed 3 bases from V and 3 bases from J, with 9 bases in between. Per germline, CDR1 WNHNN and CDR2 SYGVQD (reference sequence). The CDR3 is made up of 14 amino acids. In DNA, the CDR3 is TGCGCCAGCAGTGATCCACAGAGTGGAAACACCATATATTTT. It encodes CASSDPQSGNTIYF.

This rearrangement joins TRBV29-1 to TRBJ1-2, with 7 bases identical to TRBD1. The CDR3 sequence is 13 residues long. The V gene end was trimmed by 6 bases and the J gene end by 7 bases; junction bases not matched to a gene: 11. Germline V gene data show CDR1 as SQVTM and CDR2 as ANQGSEA. The CDR3 loop is CSVIGTAKAGYTF. CDR3 nucleotide sequence: TGCAGCGTCATCGGGACAGCAAAGGCTGGCTACACCTTC.

The chain joins TRBV29-1 to TRBJ2-7; D may correspond to TRBD1 or TRBD2 (5 bases each). Looked up from germline, CDR1 is SQVTM and CDR2 is ANQGSEA. This CDR3 has 12 residues. V gave up 6 bases and J gave up 6 bases, with 15 bases separating them. This CDR3 reads CSVVLSGGEQYF. The CDR3 region has the DNA TGCAGCGTCGTCCTTTCTGGGGGCGAGCAGTACTTC.

J is TRBJ1-1 and V is TRBV4-2, with D hard to call. Trimming stripped 1 base from V and 2 bases from J, with 11 bases between. CDR1 LGHNA and CDR2 YNFKEQ come from the germline V gene. The CDR3 is made up of 15 amino acids. This CDR3 is CASSQVPDFNTEAFF. Here the CDR3 DNA reads TGTGCCAGCAGCCAAGTCCCAGACTTCAACACTGAAGCTTTCTTT.

The chain recombines TRBV6-6 with TRBJ2-3; D not certain. CDR3 length: 15 residues. Germline CDR1 MNHNY, CDR2 SVGAGI (reference sequence). V was pared by 7 bases and J by 2 bases, with 16 bases between. CDR3 coding DNA: TGTGCCAGCATGGGCCACGCCGCCGCCACAGATACGCAGTATTTT. This translates into CASMGHAAATDTQYF.

CDR3 loop: CAISAGRSDEQFF. The CDR3 nucleotides are TGTGCCATCAGTGCCGGGAGATCCGATGAGCAGTTCTTC. The chain couples TRBV10-3 to TRBJ2-1, with a tentative D call TRBD2 (6 bases). In germline, CDR1 is ENHRY, CDR2 SYGVKD. V lost 4 bases, J lost 8 bases, and 12 bases lay in between. The CDR3 is made up of 13 amino acids.

V gene TRBV5-6 combines with J gene TRBJ2-7; D remains ambiguous. Trimming removed 0 bases at V and 3 bases at J, with 13 bases between. This CDR3 has 15 amino acids. Germline V CDR1 and CDR2: SGHDT, YYEEEE. CDR3 region: CASSLGAGLIYEQYF. Written as DNA, the CDR3 is TGTGCCAGCAGCTTGGGCGCCGGTTTGATCTACGAGCAGTACTTC.

The chain uses TRBV4-1 and TRBJ2-7, with a possible D match to TRBD2 (5 bases). This CDR3 has 14 residues. Trimming pared 3 bases from V and 2 bases from J, leaving 11 bases between. Germline CDR1 and CDR2: MGHRA and YSYEKL. The CDR3 region has the DNA TGCGCCAGCAGCCACCTAGCTGGAACCTACGAGCAGTACTTC. Translated, it gives CASSHLAGTYEQYF.

The V and J genes are TRBV7-9 and TRBJ2-1; D call uncertain. Germline V lookup: CDR1 SEHNR, CDR2 FQNEAQ (reference sequence). V lost 11 bases and J 5 bases, leaving 7 bases between the germline ends. This CDR3 is built from 10 residues. The CDR3 spells CAGLDNEQFF. In nucleotides, the CDR3 is TGTGCCGGGCTAGACAATGAGCAGTTCTTC.

The chain has TRBV9 and TRBJ2-1; D not certain. CDR1 is SGDLS, CDR2 YYNGEE, per germline. The V end was cut by 3 bases, the J end by 0 bases, with 10 bases between. The CDR3 has 15 residues. The CDR3 coding sequence is TGTGCCAGCAGCGCCTCCCGGAGCTCCTACAATGAGCAGTTCTTC. Protein: CASSASRSSYNEQFF.

The chain recombines TRBV5-1 with TRBJ1-4; tentative D call: TRBD1 (5 bases). CDR3 size: 13 residues. The V gene lost 0 bases and the J gene lost 7 bases, with 7 bases spanning the gap. Germline CDR1 is SGHRS and CDR2 is YFSETQ. In nucleotides, the CDR3 is TGCGCCAGCAGCTTGGTGGGGGGTGAAAAACTGTTTTTT. This sequence encodes CASSLVGGEKLFF.

V and J are TRBV28 and TRBJ2-2; D not certain. Germline CDR1 reads MDHEN; CDR2 reads SYDVKM. The CDR3 spans 14 residues. V was pared by 4 bases and J by 6 bases, with 12 bases between. CDR3 region: CASSSYQGPGELFF. The CDR3 nucleotides are TGTGCCAGCAGTTCGTACCAAGGGCCCGGGGAGCTGTTTTTT.

V and J are TRBV29-1 and TRBJ2-5; 7 positions match TRBD2. Near its end, the DNA agrees better with TRBJ2-7, so the J call may be wrong. The CDR3 contains 16 residues. The V gene's germline CDR1 is SQVTM and CDR2 ANQGSEA. The CDR3 region has the DNA TGCAGCGTTTCGGGCCGCGGCGGGAGCTCCATCTACGAGCAGTACTTC. Its translation: CSVSGRGGSSIYEQYF.

The rearrangement links TRBV27 to TRBJ1-1; TRBD1 aligns across 8 bases. This CDR3 is built from 15 residues. The germline gives CDR1 MNHEY, CDR2 SMNVEV (reference sequence). Unmatched junction bases numbered 1, after V lost 0 bases and J lost 1 base. The CDR3 DNA follows: TGTGCCAGCAGTTTATCGGGGACAGGGAACACTGAAGCTTTCTTT. As protein: CASSLSGTGNTEAFF.